These T cell receptor beta chains were read from a single sample in a study of vaccination effects on CD4 cells after COVID-19. Only in-frame clones appear in the TCRdb table, and some are missing; sequencing was by immunoSEQ multiplex PCR. The sample lists 30,000 to 40,000 clones, around 73% seen once, with 27% in the top ten. The antigens of these receptors remain unknown. This specimen was CD4+ T cells from PBMCs cultured with HCoV-OC43 spike peptides, taken before COVID-19 vaccination. The source is a human donor who received a COVID-19 vaccine. The CDR3 runs from the conserved cysteine through the conserved F or W. Each record gives: CDR3 DNA, CDR3 protein, D gene, V gene, J gene, clone size, CDR3 length. A D gene is named only where the DNA matches it firmly. Not all rows give a size; the values are once, few, many and, for expanded clones, a class.

cdr3_nt: TGTGCTAGTGGTTTGGTACGGAACTTCGACAATGAGCAGTTCTTC
cdr3_aa: CASGLVRNFDNEQFF
d_call: -
v_call: TRBV12-5
j_call: TRBJ2-1
clone_size: -
cdr3_length: 15

cdr3_nt: TGTGCCAGCAGTCCCCTAGCGGGGGGCACAGATACGCAGTATTTT
cdr3_aa: CASSPLAGGTDTQYF
d_call: TRBD2
v_call: TRBV6-4
j_call: TRBJ2-3
clone_size: -
cdr3_length: 15

cdr3_nt: TGTGCCAGCAGAACCGGGACGTTTGGGAAAGCGGGAGGTCGCTCCTACGAGCAGTACTTC
cdr3_aa: CASRTGTFGKAGGRSYEQYF
d_call: TRBD2
v_call: TRBV6-8
j_call: TRBJ2-7
clone_size: -
cdr3_length: 20

cdr3_nt: TGTGCCAGCAGCTTAAACGGGGCGCCAACAGATACGCAGTATTTT
cdr3_aa: CASSLNGAPTDTQYF
d_call: -
v_call: TRBV7-3
j_call: TRBJ2-3
clone_size: -
cdr3_length: 15

cdr3_nt: TGCGCCAGCTTGCCGGGGACAGCGAACACTGAAGCTTTCTTT
cdr3_aa: CASLPGTANTEAFF
d_call: TRBD1
v_call: TRBV5-1
j_call: TRBJ1-1
clone_size: -
cdr3_length: 14

cdr3_nt: TGTGCCTGGAGTTGGGGCACAGATACGCAGTATTTT
cdr3_aa: CAWSWGTDTQYF
d_call: -
v_call: TRBV30
j_call: TRBJ2-3
clone_size: -
cdr3_length: 12

cdr3_nt: TGTGCCACCAGCAGAGCCCTCTCCACAGATACGCAGTATTTT
cdr3_aa: CATSRALSTDTQYF
d_call: -
v_call: TRBV15
j_call: TRBJ2-3
clone_size: once
cdr3_length: 14

cdr3_nt: TGTGCCAGCAGCCACGGGGGGACTGGAAACACCATATATTTT
cdr3_aa: CASSHGGTGNTIYF
d_call: -
v_call: TRBV14
j_call: TRBJ1-3
clone_size: -
cdr3_length: 14

cdr3_nt: TGTGCCAGCAATCTCAAGGGACAGGGGAGCAATCAGCCCCAGCATTTT
cdr3_aa: CASNLKGQGSNQPQHF
d_call: TRBD1
v_call: TRBV6-6
j_call: TRBJ1-5
clone_size: -
cdr3_length: 16

cdr3_nt: TGTGCCAGTAGCACCCATAATACGCAGTATTTT
cdr3_aa: CASSTHNTQYF
d_call: -
v_call: TRBV19
j_call: TRBJ2-3
clone_size: -
cdr3_length: 11

cdr3_nt: TGTGCCATCAGTGAGTCGACAGGGTTCGCTGAAGCTTTCTTT
cdr3_aa: CAISESTGFAEAFF
d_call: TRBD1
v_call: TRBV10-3
j_call: TRBJ1-1
clone_size: once
cdr3_length: 14

cdr3_nt: TGTGCCAGCAGCGTAGGTCCCCAAATCATCACAGATACGCAGTATTTT
cdr3_aa: CASSVGPQIITDTQYF
d_call: -
v_call: TRBV9
j_call: TRBJ2-3
clone_size: -
cdr3_length: 16

cdr3_nt: TGTGCCAGTAGTATGGGGAAAAAGGATGAAAAACTGTTTTTT
cdr3_aa: CASSMGKKDEKLFF
d_call: -
v_call: TRBV19
j_call: TRBJ1-4
clone_size: -
cdr3_length: 14

cdr3_nt: TGTGCCAGCAGCAGAGTAGGGGGCTATGGCTACACCTTC
cdr3_aa: CASSRVGGYGYTF
d_call: -
v_call: TRBV9
j_call: TRBJ1-2
clone_size: -
cdr3_length: 13

cdr3_nt: TGCGCCAGCAGCCGCGGGGCGGGGGCGGGGACTGAAGCTTTCTTT
cdr3_aa: CASSRGAGAGTEAFF
d_call: -
v_call: TRBV5-1
j_call: TRBJ1-1
clone_size: -
cdr3_length: 15

cdr3_nt: TGTGCTAGCAGCTTAGGCACGGGGGATACGCAGTATTTT
cdr3_aa: CASSLGTGDTQYF
d_call: -
v_call: TRBV7-7
j_call: TRBJ2-3
clone_size: -
cdr3_length: 13

cdr3_nt: TGTGCCAGCAGCCGCGGACCCGGGGGTGAAAAACTGTTTTTT
cdr3_aa: CASSRGPGGEKLFF
d_call: -
v_call: TRBV5-5
j_call: TRBJ1-4
clone_size: -
cdr3_length: 14

cdr3_nt: TGTGCCAGCAGTTTATTTGGTCCCTTCACAGATACGCAGTATTTT
cdr3_aa: CASSLFGPFTDTQYF
d_call: -
v_call: TRBV28
j_call: TRBJ2-3
clone_size: -
cdr3_length: 15

cdr3_nt: TGCGCCAGCAGCGTACGTATCCCGAACAATGAGCAGTTCTTC
cdr3_aa: CASSVRIPNNEQFF
d_call: -
v_call: TRBV5-1
j_call: TRBJ2-1
clone_size: few
cdr3_length: 14

cdr3_nt: TGTGCCAGCAGTTTAATCTCTCAGGGACAGGGCTACGAGCAGTACTTC
cdr3_aa: CASSLISQGQGYEQYF
d_call: TRBD1
v_call: TRBV28
j_call: TRBJ2-7
clone_size: -
cdr3_length: 16

cdr3_nt: TGTGCCTGGAGTGGGCACAGGTCCCGAAATTCACCCCTCCACTTT
cdr3_aa: CAWSGHRSRNSPLHF
d_call: -
v_call: TRBV30
j_call: TRBJ1-6
clone_size: -
cdr3_length: 15

cdr3_nt: TGTGCCAGTAGTGGCCAGCGGGGGGTTCCAGATACGCAGTATTTT
cdr3_aa: CASSGQRGVPDTQYF
d_call: TRBD2
v_call: TRBV19
j_call: TRBJ2-3
clone_size: -
cdr3_length: 15